Listed below are T cell receptor beta chains from one sample, sequenced in a study of blood T cell repertoires in COVID-19. Assay used: immunoSEQ multiplex PCR; TCRdb lists only in-frame clones, some missing. This table holds roughly 300,000 clones, 85% to 90% found once. Sequencing was done on a sample of peripheral blood. These receptors were obtained from a human donor in a cohort sampled during active COVID-19. The CDR3 runs from the conserved cysteine through the conserved F or W. The D gene is left open where the match is weak. The size of a clone is reported for some rows only, either as once, few or many, or as a class for expanded clones.

V: TRBV3-1/TRBV3-2
size: .
J: TRBJ2-7
D: TRBD1
CDR3: CASSLQGAGYEQYF
DNA: TGTGCCAGCAGCCTACAGGGGGCGGGGTACGAGCAGTACTTC

V: TRBV4-3
size: .
J: TRBJ1-2
D: TRBD1
CDR3: CASSQATGTGFGYTF
DNA: TGCGCCAGCAGCCAAGCGACAGGGACGGGATTCGGCTACACCTTC

V: TRBV18
size: .
J: TRBJ2-3
D: TRBD1
CDR3: CASSPRRTGGGDTQYF
DNA: TGTGCCAGCTCACCACGCCGGACAGGGGGTGGAGATACGCAGTATTTT

V: TRBV6-5
size: .
J: TRBJ1-4
D: TRBD1
CDR3: CASKGQNNEKLFF
DNA: TGTGCCAGCAAGGGACAGAATAATGAAAAACTGTTTTTT

V: TRBV5-1
size: once
J: TRBJ1-1
D: .
CDR3: CASSHGVGTEAFF
DNA: TGCGCCAGCAGCCACGGGGTTGGCACTGAAGCTTTCTTT

V: TRBV7-9
size: once
J: TRBJ2-2
D: .
CDR3: CASSLTTNTGELFF
DNA: TGTGCCAGCAGCCTGACTACAAACACCGGGGAGCTGTTTTTT

V: TRBV10-2
size: .
J: TRBJ2-7
D: .
CDR3: CASSESPGLSYEQYF
DNA: TGCGCCAGCAGTGAGTCTCCAGGGCTCTCCTACGAGCAGTACTTC

V: TRBV7-8
size: .
J: TRBJ2-3
D: .
CDR3: CASSFLARTDTQYF
DNA: TGTGCCAGCAGCTTCTTGGCTAGAACAGATACGCAGTATTTT

V: TRBV3-1/TRBV3-2
size: .
J: TRBJ2-2
D: .
CDR3: CASSPEDTGELFF
DNA: TGTGCCAGCAGCCCCGAGGACACCGGGGAGCTGTTTTTT

V: TRBV5-1
size: .
J: TRBJ2-1
D: TRBD1
CDR3: CASRPDRSYNEQFF
DNA: TGCGCCAGCCGCCCGGACAGGTCCTACAATGAGCAGTTCTTC

V: TRBV9
size: .
J: TRBJ2-2
D: TRBD2
CDR3: CASSVGLAGTGELFF
DNA: TGTGCCAGCAGCGTAGGGCTAGCGGGCACCGGGGAGCTGTTTTTT

V: TRBV24-1
size: .
J: TRBJ2-2
D: .
CDR3: CATSDLGGSITGELFF
DNA: TGTGCCACCAGTGATCTTGGGGGCAGCATCACCGGGGAGCTGTTTTTT

V: TRBV18
size: .
J: TRBJ1-3
D: .
CDR3: CASSPAWATGNTIYF
DNA: TGTGCCAGCTCCCCAGCCTGGGCTACAGGAAACACCATATATTTT

V: TRBV11-2
size: .
J: TRBJ1-1
D: .
CDR3: CASSPGQNTEAFF
DNA: TGTGCCAGCAGCCCAGGACAGAACACTGAAGCTTTCTTT

V: TRBV12-3/TRBV12-4
size: .
J: TRBJ2-7
D: .
CDR3: CASSWGQAYEQYF
DNA: TGTGCCAGCAGTTGGGGGCAGGCCTACGAGCAGTACTTC

V: TRBV5-4
size: .
J: TRBJ1-1
D: .
CDR3: CASSLVSDTEAFF
DNA: TGTGCCAGCAGCTTAGTTTCGGACACTGAAGCTTTCTTT

V: TRBV12-5
size: .
J: TRBJ2-5
D: TRBD2
CDR3: CASGTTSGKETQYF
DNA: TGTGCTAGTGGTACGACTAGCGGAAAAGAGACCCAGTACTTC

V: TRBV5-3
size: .
J: TRBJ2-1
D: TRBD2
CDR3: CARSCGGEGLEQFF
DNA: TGTGCCAGAAGCTGTGGAGGGGAGGGCCTTGAGCAGTTCTTC

V: TRBV10-2
size: .
J: TRBJ2-7
D: .
CDR3: CASSEFLRAYEQYF
DNA: TGCGCCAGCAGTGAATTCCTGAGGGCCTACGAGCAGTACTTC

V: TRBV18
size: .
J: TRBJ1-2
D: TRBD1
CDR3: CASSPGQGVANYGYTF
DNA: TGTGCCAGCTCACCGGGACAGGGTGTAGCTAACTATGGCTACACCTTC

V: TRBV7-3
size: few
J: TRBJ2-3
D: .
CDR3: CASSLWSKDTQYF
DNA: TGTGCCAGCAGCTTATGGTCTAAAGATACGCAGTATTTT

V: TRBV7-8
size: .
J: TRBJ1-2
D: TRBD1
CDR3: CASSLERTGLRGYTF
DNA: TGTGCCAGCAGCTTAGAAAGGACAGGTTTGCGTGGCTACACCTTC

V: TRBV4-1
size: .
J: TRBJ1-5
D: .
CDR3: CASSLRGGLGYQPQHF
DNA: TGCGCCAGCAGCCTCCGGGGAGGATTGGGGTACCAGCCCCAGCATTTT

V: TRBV5-1
size: once
J: TRBJ2-5
D: TRBD1
CDR3: CASSRQGRETQYF
DNA: TGCGCCAGCAGCAGACAGGGCCGAGAGACCCAGTACTTC

V: TRBV18
size: .
J: TRBJ2-5
D: TRBD1
CDR3: CASSLTDRAETQYF
DNA: TGTGCCAGCTCACTTACGGACAGGGCGGAGACCCAGTACTTC

V: TRBV27
size: .
J: TRBJ2-3
D: TRBD2
CDR3: CASMGLGSTDTQYF
DNA: TGTGCCAGCATGGGACTAGGAAGCACAGATACGCAGTATTTT

V: TRBV3-1/TRBV3-2
size: once
J: TRBJ2-7
D: TRBD1
CDR3: CASSPLLDRSLYEQYF
DNA: TGTGCCAGCAGCCCTTTATTGGACAGGTCCCTCTACGAGCAGTACTTC

V: TRBV2
size: .
J: TRBJ2-7
D: TRBD1
CDR3: CASSDTGTVYEQYF
DNA: TGTGCCAGCAGTGATACCGGGACAGTCTACGAGCAGTACTTC

V: TRBV4-1
size: few
J: TRBJ2-1
D: TRBD2
CDR3: CASSRQTSGDNEQFF
DNA: TGCGCCAGCAGCCGACAGACTAGCGGTGACAATGAGCAGTTCTTC

V: TRBV29-1
size: .
J: TRBJ2-7
D: TRBD1
CDR3: CSVEGGTGAEQYF
DNA: TGCAGCGTTGAAGGTGGGACAGGGGCCGAGCAGTACTTC

V: TRBV5-8
size: few
J: TRBJ2-1
D: TRBD2
CDR3: CASSLVAGGGNEQFF
DNA: TGTGCCAGCAGCTTGGTCGCGGGAGGAGGTAATGAGCAGTTCTTC

V: TRBV19
size: .
J: TRBJ1-2
D: TRBD1
CDR3: CASSRRQGASYGYTF
DNA: TGTGCCAGTAGTAGGAGACAGGGGGCCAGCTATGGCTACACCTTC

V: TRBV23-1
size: .
J: TRBJ1-5
D: TRBD1
CDR3: CASGHGPGGSKPQHF
DNA: TGCGCCAGCGGCCATGGCCCAGGGGGCAGTAAGCCCCAGCATTTT

V: TRBV6-5
size: .
J: TRBJ2-7
D: TRBD2
CDR3: CASSPTSGIYEQYF
DNA: TGTGCCAGCAGCCCCACTAGCGGGATCTACGAGCAGTACTTC

V: TRBV7-2
size: .
J: TRBJ1-2
D: .
CDR3: CASSLNRQSYTF
DNA: TGTGCCAGCAGCTTAAACAGACAATCCTACACCTTC

V: TRBV7-2
size: few
J: TRBJ2-5
D: .
CDR3: CASSFLGVETQYF
DNA: TGTGCCAGCAGCTTCTTGGGAGTAGAGACCCAGTACTTC

V: TRBV30
size: once
J: TRBJ2-7
D: .
CDR3: CAWSWGPSEQYF
DNA: TGTGCCTGGAGTTGGGGGCCGTCCGAGCAGTACTTC

V: TRBV7-7
size: .
J: TRBJ2-3
D: TRBD1
CDR3: CASSTGQGGTDTQYF
DNA: TGTGCCAGCAGCACCGGACAGGGCGGCACAGATACGCAGTATTTT

V: TRBV18
size: .
J: TRBJ2-7
D: .
CDR3: CASSPLDSSYEQYF
DNA: TGTGCCAGCTCACCACTGGACAGCTCCTACGAGCAGTACTTC

V: TRBV18
size: .
J: TRBJ2-7
D: .
CDR3: CASSPAGRSYEQYF
DNA: TGTGCCAGCTCACCGGCGGGCAGATCCTACGAGCAGTACTTC